Reported below is one T cell receptor (beta chain). What it binds is not known. The sample belongs to a study of Ad26.COV2.S vaccination and SARS-CoV-2 variants. Study-level findings and limits: It was reported that spike-specific CD8+ and CD4+ T cell responses were substantially broad after vaccination.

As to treatment: about 20 received Ad26.COV2.S at low or high dose, single or two shots; about 5 received placebo; per-sample allocation not given. Specimens were obtained on day 63 following the first vaccine or placebo injection. Here immunoSEQ multiplex PCR was the method, and the copy in TCRdb shows in-frame clones only, minus some. This sample has approximately 340,000 clones; roughly 84% occur once, and the top ten carry 3% to 4%. This receptor was identified in a person between 18 and 59 years old who received the Ad26.COV2.S COVID-19 vaccine or a placebo. The sample in question was peripheral blood, obtained in a trial of Ad26.COV2.S vaccine versus placebo.

The CDR3 spells CASIGPGVTEAFF. CDR3 DNA: TGTGCCAGTATTGGGCCGGGGGTCACTGAAGCTTTCTTT. J is TRBJ1-1 and V is TRBV19; weak D call: TRBD1 (5 bases). Trimming left V 7 bases short and J 4 bases short, with 13 bases between. CDR1 is LNHDA, CDR2 SQIVND, per germline (reference sequence). The CDR3 has 13 residues.